The source of this T cell receptor beta chain is a study of post-analysis software for immune sequencing data. About the study: Secondary progressive, relapsing-remitting and progressive-relapsing multiple sclerosis were among the included disease courses.

Ten or more counts support this clonotype. Its specificity is unknown. Unique molecular identifiers tagged the TCR beta cDNA libraries. Hundreds of thousands of cDNA molecules came from about 1 to 10 million T cells. MiXCR was run by TCRdb on the PCR reads, yielding one entry per CDR3 protein. This table has roughly 170,000 distinct CDR3 sequences, about 29% appearing once. The CDR3 spans 15 residues. The V gene's germline CDR1 is MNHEY and CDR2 SVGAGI. The V end was cut by 5 bases, the J end by 0 bases, with 11 bases between. Study-wide results and caveats: Roughly 5 TRBV segments, including TRBV5-6, TRBV5-1 and TRBV20-1, were more frequent in patients than controls. Significantly decreased normalized Chao1 diversity was recorded for multiple sclerosis patients relative to controls. Same-batch preparations were strongly co-clustered by F measure.

The clonotype comes from a girl aged 10 to 17 with multiple sclerosis. This sequence joins TRBV6-5 and TRBJ2-1; D might be TRBD2 (5 bases). The sequencing input was blood. For the CDR3, the DNA is TGTGCCAGCAGTGACTACTCGAGCTCCTACAATGAGCAGTTCTTC. Residues: CASSDYSSSYNEQFF.